This paragraph covers one T cell receptor (beta chain) sequence. This clone was seen just once. Its antigen remains undetermined. The input lacks base qualities; no much larger clone sits a single base away. The time point label, read with the paper, signifies: cycle 4 day 1 (C4D1), after around six weeks of nivolumab. Every trial patient had relapsed after autologous stem cell transplantation, and cohorts A, B and C differed in prior brentuximab vedotin exposure. A total of under 70 patients with relapsed/refractory classical Hodgkin lymphoma made up the trial cohort, and each patient's best overall response was complete response, partial response or progressive disease. Single-agent nivolumab was administered to trial patients in the multi-cohort phase II CheckMate 205 trial. Best overall response was determined by an independent review committee according to the 2007 International Working Group response criteria. Trial PBMCs were collected just before the start of nivolumab (C1D1) and during therapy at cycle 2 day 1 and cycle 4 day 1. After peripheral blood was drawn into 8 mL Vacutainer Cell Preparation Tubes, PBMCs were isolated by centrifugation and then cryopreserved.

This sample is drawn from a study of PD-1 blockade in classical Hodgkin lymphoma (dated by TCRdb to 2018 to 2020). As for the study more broadly: Nivolumab dosing was 3 mg/kg intravenously every 2 weeks, continuing until either disease progression or unacceptable toxicity. To define a peripheral blood immune signature of response to PD-1 blockade in classical Hodgkin lymphoma, the study combined TCR beta sequencing with CyTOF. What the work shows at the level of the full study, not this receptor alone: The study covered only a single clinical trial cohort, and the causes of the repertoire differences, possibly disease activity or prior therapy, were still not defined. Baseline diversity similar to that of newly diagnosed patients was observed in trial patients achieving complete response, whereas significantly lower diversity was observed in partial responders and progressors. CD4+ but not CD8+ TCR diversity rose significantly by C4D1 (p=0.0027 vs p=0.16), most apparent in complete responders (p=0.02). Lower diversity was seen in patients whose nivolumab began less than 1 year after ASCT, and these patients were left out of later analyses so that immune reconstitution would not confound the results. Newly diagnosed patients were reported to have lower baseline TCR diversity than healthy donors, and relapsed/refractory patients were reported to have lower baseline TCR diversity still.

The Qiagen DNeasy kit was used to extract genomic DNA from unsorted PBMCs and from the negatively selected CD4+ and CD8+ fractions. TCR beta CDR3 regions were amplified by immunoSEQ multiplex PCR using primers annealing to V and J segments. A synthetic immune receptor repertoire was used to minimize amplification bias, and any residual bias was removed computationally once sequencing was done. The original pipeline was this. Repertoire diversity was quantified as the Shannon entropy index using custom Python scripts. Unsorted, CD4+ and CD8+ repertoires were analyzed separately, except in combined analyses where CD4+ and CD8+ sequences were merged in silico. A clone was considered expanded if an increase in frequency of at least 2-fold after treatment relative to C1D1 was found, and a pseudocount of 0.5 was applied to clones undetected at baseline. Clones with 0 or 1 copy at C1D1 were defined as singleton clones, while clones with 2 or more copies were defined as non-singleton clones. Clones expanded in unsorted samples were annotated as CD4+, CD8+ or unknown by matching protein sequences in sorted samples from the same patient. Wilcoxon tests on paired samples were used to test changes in diversity from C1D1 to C4D1. TCRdb's version of the immuneACCESS table is confined to in-frame rearrangements and falls short of the full clone set. An unresolved V gene accounts for under half of the shortfall where checked; the remainder is of unknown origin. D and trimming come from the DNA, and the V and J calls and clone size come from that table. The sample table records around 25,000 clones; approximately 90% of these occur just once. The top ten clones comprise around 25% of the sample.

This TCR derives from a human donor with classical Hodgkin lymphoma. The sample was peripheral blood mononuclear cells (PBMCs), taken before the fourth cycle of nivolumab.

The bases are TGCGCCAGCAGCCAAGATGGTGAAGAGACCCAGTACTTC. Its protein reads: CASSQDGEETQYF. The sequence is built from TRBV4-1 and TRBJ2-5, with the D gene too uncertain to name. Spanning cysteine to phenylalanine, the CDR3 consists of 13 amino acids. Of all the DNA, just the CDR3 is kept, 39 bases in frame from base 1. V sheds 0 bases and J sheds 3 bases, leaving 5 bases between their ends. Sequences MGHRA (CDR1) and YSYEKL (CDR2) are obtained from the germline V gene.